This entry lists 15 T cell receptor beta chains sequenced from one sample in a study of human T cells and chemical hapten exposure. TCRdb redid the calling of the RACE reads with MiXCR, one entry per CDR3 protein. The sample carries a few hundred thousand distinct CDR3 sequences, roughly 6% recorded once. Time point noted: patch test 2, 6 weeks after DPC sensitization. The treatment denotes: therapeutic diphenylcyclopropenone sensitization with weekly scalp DPC. The source material was whole blood, sampled in connection with sensitization to the hapten diphenylcyclopropenone (DPC). Receptors were obtained from a woman aged 18 to 35 with alopecia areata. Some clones in this sample may be carry-over from other donors' samples.

The sample holds a few counts of this clonotype. The CDR3 is CASIRQGWDTEAFF. The CDR3 DNA sequence: TGTGCCAGCATCCGCCAGGGGTGGGACACTGAAGCTTTCTTT. This chain links TRBV12-3 or TRBV12-4 with TRBJ1-1; D might be TRBD1 (6 bases). The CDR3 is made up of 14 amino acids. V shed 7 bases and J shed 3 bases, with 15 bases lying between them.

The chain links TRBV28 to TRBJ2-3; TRBD1 or TRBD2 may be the D gene (6 bases each). This CDR3 region has 15 residues. Trimming shortened V by 7 bases and J by 4 bases, and 18 bases separated the two germline ends. The germline CDR1 and CDR2 sequences are MDHEN and SYDVKM. In DNA, the CDR3 is TGTGCCAGCACTTCTGGGGGGCAGGGCGCAGATACGCAGTATTTT. This encodes CASTSGGQGADTQYF.

This chain connects TRBV7-2 to TRBJ1-2; D is unclear. With 5 bases removed from V and 1 base from J, the gap between germline ends came to 14 bases. Germline lookup yields CDR1 SGHTA and CDR2 FQGNSA. The CDR3 is made up of 15 amino acids. The DNA for the CDR3 is TGTGCCAGCAGCCCGACCGGAGCAGTTAACTATGGCTACACCTTC. Encoded protein: CASSPTGAVNYGYTF.

Only a few counts were recorded for this clonotype. The CDR3 sequence is CASSVGQGAFNEQFF. CDR3 in DNA: TGTGCCAGCAGCGTGGGGCAGGGGGCTTTTAACGAGCAGTTCTTC. The chain links TRBV9 to TRBJ2-1, with TRBD1 identical over 8 bases. V shed 2 bases and J 10 bases; nucleotides not matched to a gene: 11. There are 15 residues in the CDR3. Germline V lookup: CDR1 SGDLS, CDR2 YYNGEE.

The chain employs TRBV7-2 and TRBJ1-2; D is unresolved. CDR3 length: 16 residues. CDR1 is SGHTA and CDR2 is FQGNSA in the germline V gene. Trimming cost V 3 bases and J 2 bases, with 16 bases left between them. The CDR3 spells CASSFTLTTSNYGYTF. CDR3 nucleotide sequence: TGTGCCAGCAGCTTTACCTTAACGACATCGAACTATGGCTACACCTTC.

This clonotype has a count of ten or more. The chain is built from TRBV3-1 and TRBJ2-7, with D unclear. Trimming took off 4 bases at V and 2 bases at J, with 15 bases between the two ends. The CDR3 loop spans 15 amino acids. Looked up from germline, CDR1 is LGHDT and CDR2 is YNNKEL (reference sequence). CDR3 amino acids: CASSLKGSLPYEQYF. CDR3 DNA: TGTGCCAGCAGCCTAAAGGGCTCTTTACCCTACGAGCAGTACTTC.

The V call is TRBV7-9, the J call TRBJ2-1; maybe TRBD1 (5 bases). Trimming took off 3 bases at V and 5 bases at J, with 11 bases between the two ends. This CDR3 comprises 14 residues. Germline CDR1 SEHNR, CDR2 FQNEAQ (reference sequence). The CDR3 here is CASSLIRANNEQFF. CDR3 DNA: TGTGCCAGCAGCTTGATCAGGGCAAACAATGAGCAGTTCTTC.

In its sample, this clonotype was seen many times. The chain couples TRBV6-2 or TRBV6-3 to TRBJ2-7; weak D call: TRBD2 (6 bases). V was shortened by 7 bases and J by 2 bases, with 12 bases between the two germline ends. In germline, CDR1 is MNHEY, CDR2 SVGEGT. The CDR3 extends over 13 amino acids. CDR3 amino acids: CASNFGGPYEQYF. The CDR3 DNA follows: TGTGCCAGCAATTTCGGGGGACCCTACGAGCAGTACTTC.

The sample holds many counts of this clonotype. The V call is TRBV4-2, the J call TRBJ1-2; D is possibly TRBD1 (5 bases). Trimming stripped 1 base from V and 4 bases from J, with 10 bases between. The CDR3 sequence is 14 residues long. The germline V gene encodes CDR1 LGHNA and CDR2 YNFKEQ. CDR3 DNA sequence: TGTGCCAGCAGCCAAGGCGGGGGTGGCTATGGCTACACCTTC. It yields the protein CASSQGGGGYGYTF.

This clonotype has only a few counts. V usage is TRBV7-2 and J usage is TRBJ2-6, with D perhaps matching TRBD1 (5 bases). The V gene's germline CDR1 is SGHTA and CDR2 FQGNSA. V was clipped by 0 bases and J by 0 bases, with 9 bases between them. This CDR3 comprises 17 residues. The CDR3 bases are TGTGCCAGCAGCTTAGCGGACACCAGCTCTGGGGCCAACGTCCTGACTTTC. This encodes CASSLADTSSGANVLTF.

This clonotype was seen at least ten times. The V gene is TRBV12-3 or TRBV12-4, the J gene TRBJ1-3; 8 positions match TRBD1. V trimming: 5 bases; J trimming: 1 base; junction bases outside the gene matches: 4. The CDR3 sequence is 15 residues long. The CDR3 DNA reads TGTGCCAGCAGTCCCGACAGGGGATCTGGAAACACCATATATTTT. It is translated as CASSPDRGSGNTIYF.

This clonotype was seen more than once but under ten times. CDR3 DNA sequence: TGTGCCAGCAGTCCCAGTAGCGGGGCTAGCACAGATACGCAGTATTTT. Its translation is CASSPSSGASTDTQYF. This rearrangement joins TRBV25-1 to TRBJ2-3, with 8 positions matching TRBD2. The V gene end was trimmed by 5 bases and the J gene end by 0 bases; junction bases not matched to a gene: 7. The CDR3 has 16 residues. Germline loops: CDR1 MGHDK, CDR2 SYGVNS.

This clonotype appeared a few times. J is TRBJ1-6 and V is TRBV6-2 or TRBV6-3; maybe TRBD1 (5 bases). Between the trimmed V and J ends, which lost 7 bases and 0 bases, there was a span of 13 bases. Germline loops: CDR1 MNHEY, CDR2 SVGEGT. The CDR3 length is 16 residues. The CDR3 nucleotides are TGTGCCAGCATTCGGGACGGAGGCTCCTATAATTCACCCCTCCACTTT. Translation gives CASIRDGGSYNSPLHF.

This clonotype has a handful of counts. This chain joins TRBV18 and TRBJ2-3, with a possible D match to TRBD2 (5 bases). The CDR3 spans 14 residues. Germline CDR1 and CDR2: KGHSH and LQKENI. V lost 3 bases, J lost 3 bases, and 10 bases lay in between. The CDR3 nucleotides are TGTGCCAGCTCACCCGAAAGAGGGACAGATACGCAGTATTTT. The encoded protein is CASSPERGTDTQYF.

In this sample, this clonotype turned up a few times. The genes are TRBV6-5 and TRBJ1-2, with D tentatively TRBD1 (6 bases). V was shortened by 5 bases and J by 12 bases, with 19 bases between the two germline ends. The germline CDR1 and CDR2 sequences are MNHEY and SVGAGI. The CDR3 spans 13 residues. CDR3 in DNA: TGTGCCAGCAGTCCCACCCGGGACACAGCCCACACCTTC. Amino acid sequence: CASSPTRDTAHTF.